This T cell receptor beta chain was recovered during a study of blood T cells in healthy people across ages. Study results and limitations: A roughly linear age-dependent decrease characterized TCR beta diversity per million T cells.

Primers used in a second PCR of roughly 6 to 12 cycles were a sample-barcoded 5' primer and a J-beta primer mix. TCRdb ran MiXCR on the 5' RACE reads and lists one entry per CDR3 protein. The sample comprises just under 900,000 distinct CDR3 sequences, under 30% of which are singletons, and roughly 17% rests with the top ten. CDR1 and CDR2 from the germline V gene are DFQATT and SNEGSKA (reference sequence). There are 13 residues in the CDR3. V dropped 4 bases and J dropped 5 bases, with 14 bases sitting between them. This clonotype was seen only a few times. What it recognizes is unknown. The origin of this receptor is a woman older than 75 in good health. The chain has TRBV20-1 and TRBJ2-5; TRBD1 is a possible D gene (6 bases). What was sequenced was blood. DNA for the CDR3: TGCAGTGCTAAGAGGACAGATCGGGAGACCCAGTACTTC. It is translated as CSAKRTDRETQYF.